Presented here are 25 T cell receptor beta chains from one specimen sequenced in a study of T cell responses to AZD1222 COVID-19 vaccine. Sequencing was performed with immunoSEQ multiplex PCR; in TCRdb, only in-frame clones are kept and a portion is missing. The sample has some 110,000 clones; approximately 85% are singletons. The specimen was peripheral blood, collected 28 days after the second AZD1222 dose. Receptor source: an adult who received the AZD1222 COVID-19 vaccine.

J is TRBJ1-5 and V is TRBV24-1; 8 bases are a match to TRBD1. Germline-derived CDR1 and CDR2 are KGHDR and SFDVKD. CDR3 length: 15 residues. Trimming took 3 bases from V and 2 from J; bases not matched to a gene: 2. In nucleotides, the CDR3 is TGTGCCACCAGTGATACACAGGGGGGCAATCAGCCCCAGCATTTT. It specifies CATSDTQGGNQPQHF.

This rearrangement joins TRBV9 to TRBJ1-2, with D possibly being TRBD1 (6 bases). The CDR3 totals 15 residues. With 3 bases removed from V and 6 bases from J, the gap between germline ends came to 18 bases. CDR1 SGDLS and CDR2 YYNGEE come from the germline V gene. CDR3 sequence (DNA): TGTGCCAGCAGCGAAAATAGGGGGGGAATCCATGGCTACACCTTC. Translating it yields CASSENRGGIHGYTF.

The genes are TRBV2 and TRBJ1-6; no definite D call. The CDR3 is 16 amino acids. From germline, CDR1 is SNHLY and CDR2 FYNNEI. Trimming removed 1 base at V and 12 bases at J, with 19 bases between. In DNA, the CDR3 is TGTGCCAGCAGTGAAGGGAGGGAGTCCCCCCTTGTACCCCTCCACTTT. As protein: CASSEGRESPLVPLHF.

CDR3 in amino acids: CASSSTGVGNTIYF. In nucleotides, the CDR3 is TGTGCCAGCAGTTCGACAGGGGTTGGAAACACCATATATTTT. The chain carries TRBV6-2 or TRBV6-3 and TRBJ1-3; TRBD1 aligns across 8 bases. With 4 bases clipped from V and 3 bases from J, the junction kept 2 bases outside the gene matches. Looked up from germline, CDR1 is MNHEY and CDR2 is SVGEGT. This CDR3 is built from 14 residues.

The V call is TRBV5-1, the J call TRBJ2-1, with D uncertain. CDR3 length: 13 residues. The germline CDR1 and CDR2 sequences are SGHRS and YFSETQ. V shed 1 base and J shed 6 bases, with 8 bases lying between them. In DNA, the CDR3 is TGCGCCAGCAGCTTGCAGGTCGGCAATGAGCAGTTCTTC. Translated, it gives CASSLQVGNEQFF.

The chain carries TRBV6-5 and TRBJ1-3, with D unclear. Trimming took off 4 bases at V and 0 bases at J, with 13 bases between the two ends. The V gene's germline CDR1 is MNHEY and CDR2 SVGAGI. This CDR3 has 16 residues. This CDR3 is CASSLGQTSSGNTIYF. The CDR3 nucleotides are TGTGCCAGCAGTTTAGGGCAGACGAGCTCTGGAAACACCATATATTTT.

The CDR3 is CASSYAQVYQPQHF. As DNA, the CDR3 is TGTGCCAGCAGTTACGCGCAGGTTTATCAGCCCCAGCATTTT. The V call is TRBV6-2 or TRBV6-3, the J call TRBJ1-5; D is unresolved. This CDR3 region has 14 residues. Germline CDR1 is MNHEY and CDR2 is SVGEGT. V was trimmed by 2 bases and J by 5 bases, leaving 10 bases between them.

This sequence joins TRBV29-1 and TRBJ1-3; 9 bases line up with TRBD1. CDR3 size: 15 residues. Germline V gene lookup returns CDR1 SQVTM and CDR2 ANQGSEA. The J segment lost 4 bases and the V segment lost 4 bases, leaving 8 bases of the junction unmatched. The CDR3 protein is CSVGGTGLRGNTIYF. DNA of the CDR3: TGCAGCGTTGGGGGGACAGGGCTTAGGGGAAACACCATATATTTT. The whole variable domain, filled in from reference TRBV29-1 and TRBJ1-3, reads SAVISQKPSRDICQRGTSLTIQCQVDSQVTMMFWYRQQPGQSLTLIATANQGSEATYESGFVIDKFPISRPNLTFSTLTVSNMSPEDSSIYLCSVGGTGLRGNTIYFGEGSWLTVV.

This clone was detected only a few times. The chain is built from TRBV5-1 and TRBJ2-7; D remains unclear. Trimming took 6 bases from V and 4 from J, leaving 20 bases between them. The germline CDR1 and CDR2 sequences are SGHRS and YFSETQ. CDR3 length: 15 amino acids. In nucleotides, the CDR3 is TGCGCCAGCATGTCCTCGACGCCAACGGCGTACGAGCAGTACTTC. Residues: CASMSSTPTAYEQYF.

The chain recombines TRBV27 with TRBJ2-3, with a possible D match to TRBD1 (6 bases). CDR1 MNHEY and CDR2 SMNVEV come from the germline V gene (reference sequence). The V end lost 4 bases, the J end lost 1 base, and 12 bases lay between the germline ends. The CDR3 is made up of 15 amino acids. This CDR3 reads CASSSGRQGTDTQYF. In DNA, the CDR3 is TGTGCCAGCAGTTCAGGGAGACAGGGCACAGATACGCAGTATTTT.

The V gene is TRBV6-5, the J gene TRBJ1-2; 9 bases are a match to TRBD1. The CDR3 has 14 residues. Germline V CDR1 and CDR2: MNHEY, SVGAGI. V gave up 5 bases and J gave up 4 bases; unmatched junction bases: 5. CDR3 in amino acids: CASSPRTGAYGYTF. Here the CDR3 DNA reads TGTGCCAGCAGTCCTCGGACAGGGGCCTATGGCTACACCTTC.

The genes are TRBV30 and TRBJ2-2, with D tentatively TRBD1 (5 bases). The germline V gene has CDR1 GTSNPN and CDR2 SVGIG (reference sequence). The CDR3 runs to 14 residues. V shed 4 bases and J shed 0 bases, with 9 bases lying between them. The CDR3 loop reads CAWNQGPNTGELFF. CDR3 nucleotide sequence: TGTGCCTGGAACCAGGGCCCGAACACCGGGGAGCTGTTTTTT.

This sequence joins TRBV7-9 and TRBJ2-7; 7 bases are a match to TRBD1. This CDR3 is 14 amino acids long. V dropped 3 bases and J dropped 0; count of bases not matched to a gene: 2. Germline values: CDR1 SEHNR, CDR2 FQNEAQ (reference sequence). In DNA, the CDR3 is TGTGCCAGCAGCTTGGGGACAGCCTCCTACGAGCAGTACTTC. It yields the protein CASSLGTASYEQYF.

This clone was seen more than once but under ten times. The chain joins TRBV27 to TRBJ1-2; D uncertain. Germline V gene sequence: CDR1 MNHEY, CDR2 SMNVEV (reference sequence). The CDR3 consists of 13 residues. Trimming took off 3 bases at V and 6 bases at J, with 11 bases between the two ends. The CDR3 loop is CASSFPTGDGYTF. For the CDR3, the DNA is TGTGCCAGCAGTTTCCCGACGGGAGATGGCTACACCTTC.

In this sample, this clone turned up once. The CDR3 nucleotides read TGCGCCAGCAGTGGAAACGATCAGCCCCAGCATTTT. Translation: CASSGNDQPQHF. This sequence joins TRBV10-1 and TRBJ1-5; the D is unclear. Germline CDR1 reads WNHNN; CDR2 reads SYGVQD (reference sequence). CDR3 length: 12 residues. V lost 4 bases to trimming and J lost 5 bases, with 6 bases between them.

This chain links TRBV29-1 with TRBJ1-1; TRBD1 might be the D (5 bases). The V and J ends lost 7 bases and 0 bases respectively, with 9 bases between them. Germline V gene data show CDR1 as SQVTM and CDR2 as ANQGSEA. The CDR3 contains 12 residues. This CDR3 reads CSGGTMNTEAFF. The CDR3 DNA follows: TGCAGCGGGGGGACCATGAACACTGAAGCTTTCTTT.

This clone was observed a single time. The V and J genes are TRBV20-1 and TRBJ2-7, with D perhaps TRBD1 or TRBD2 (6 bases each). Germline loops: CDR1 DFQATT, CDR2 SNEGSKA (reference sequence). Trimming took off 3 bases at V and 7 bases at J, with 16 bases between the two ends. The CDR3 is 13 amino acids. CDR3 amino acids: CSASAMEGDEQYF. CDR3 coding DNA: TGCAGTGCTAGTGCTATGGAGGGGGATGAGCAGTACTTC.

The chain employs TRBV2 and TRBJ1-4, with 7 bases aligning to TRBD1. After removal of 4 bases from V and 4 bases from J, the junction contained 6 bases not matched to a gene. Germline loops: CDR1 SNHLY, CDR2 FYNNEI. The CDR3 totals 15 residues. The CDR3 DNA follows: TGTGCCAGCAGTGGGCGGGACAGCGGTAATGAAAAACTGTTTTTT. Encoded protein: CASSGRDSGNEKLFF.

The chain uses TRBV5-4 and TRBJ2-3, with TRBD2 as a possible D gene (5 bases). The germline CDR1 and CDR2 sequences are SGHNT and YYREEE (reference sequence). There are 13 residues in the CDR3. The V gene lost 5 bases and the J gene lost 4 bases, with 11 bases spanning the gap. CDR3 protein: CASRRQRSDTQYF. The DNA of the CDR3 is TGTGCCAGCAGACGGCAGCGGTCAGATACGCAGTATTTT.

CDR3 protein: CATSSGLAKHTQYF. CDR3 in DNA: TGTGCCACCAGCTCCGGACTAGCGAAACATACGCAGTATTTT. The chain joins TRBV15 to TRBJ2-3; the match to TRBD2 covers 9 bases. Germline CDR1 reads LNHNV; CDR2 reads YYDKDF (reference sequence). V gave up 5 bases and J gave up 7 bases; unmatched junction bases: 7. CDR3 length: 14 amino acids.

V is TRBV11-2 and J is TRBJ1-4, with TRBD1 identical over 11 bases. The germline V gene encodes CDR1 SGHAT and CDR2 FQNNGV. The trim removed 5 bases at V and 6 bases at J, leaving 5 bases unmatched. The length of the CDR3 is 15 residues. The CDR3 DNA sequence: TGTGCCAGCAGCCCCCGGACAGGGGGCGATGAAAAACTGTTTTTT. Its translation: CASSPRTGGDEKLFF.

This chain connects TRBV6-5 to TRBJ1-5; tentatively, D is TRBD1 (5 bases). V lost 11 bases to trimming and J lost 0 bases, with 11 bases between them. The CDR3 consists of 13 residues. CDR1 is MNHEY and CDR2 is SVGAGI in the germline V gene. The CDR3 here is CAVSRDSNQPQHF. CDR3 nucleotides: TGTGCCGTCTCCAGGGATAGCAATCAGCCCCAGCATTTT.

The chain employs TRBV4-1 and TRBJ2-3; D unresolved. Between the trimmed V and J ends, which lost 0 bases and 0 bases, there was a span of 4 bases. CDR1 and CDR2 from the germline V gene are MGHRA and YSYEKL. The CDR3 has 14 residues. CDR3 sequence (DNA): TGCGCCAGCAGCCAAGATGGTAGCACAGATACGCAGTATTTT. Its translation: CASSQDGSTDTQYF.

The chain joins TRBV19 to TRBJ2-2, with 9 bases that match TRBD1. The CDR3 consists of 15 residues. After removal of 9 bases from V and 3 bases from J, the junction contained 8 bases not matched to a gene. Germline CDR1 and CDR2: LNHDA and SQIVND (reference sequence). The CDR3 protein is CASNQGQGYTGELFF. CDR3 nucleotide sequence: TGTGCCAGCAATCAGGGACAGGGCTACACCGGGGAGCTGTTTTTT.

V usage is TRBV2 and J usage is TRBJ2-3; possible D gene TRBD2, 5 bases. The CDR3 length is 14 residues. V lost 5 bases to trimming and J lost 0 bases, with 9 bases between them. Germline CDR1 and CDR2: SNHLY and FYNNEI. CDR3 sequence (DNA): TGTGCCAGCAGTAGGACTCACAGCACAGATACGCAGTATTTT. Translated: CASSRTHSTDTQYF.